The rows below give T cell receptor beta chains drawn from one sample of a study of blood T cell repertoires in COVID-19. Produced via immunoSEQ multiplex PCR; TCRdb's table is partial and in-frame only. This table has around 100,000 clones, more than 80% appearing once. What was sequenced was peripheral blood. Every receptor here comes from a woman aged 55-70 years with acute or convalescent COVID-19. CDR3s include the opening cysteine and the closing phenylalanine or tryptophan. The order of the fields is J gene, clone size, V gene, D gene, CDR3 DNA, CDR3 protein. The D gene is left open where the match is weak. Rows may omit the clone size; those that give it use once, few, many or a size class.

J gene: TRBJ1-4
clone size: few
V gene: TRBV7-9
D gene: TRBD1
CDR3 DNA: TGTGCCAGCAGCTTAGGGGCAGGGGGAAATGAAAAACTGTTTTTT
CDR3 protein: CASSLGAGGNEKLFF

J gene: TRBJ1-1
clone size: NA
V gene: TRBV5-1
D gene: NA
CDR3 DNA: TGCGCCAGCAGCTTGGTCCAGGCGGGTGGTGAAGCTTTCTTT
CDR3 protein: CASSLVQAGGEAFF

J gene: TRBJ1-5
clone size: NA
V gene: TRBV14
D gene: NA
CDR3 DNA: TGTGCCAGCAGCCAAGATACAGATCAGCCCCAGCATTTT
CDR3 protein: CASSQDTDQPQHF

J gene: TRBJ2-7
clone size: NA
V gene: TRBV24-1
D gene: TRBD1
CDR3 DNA: TGTGCCACCAGTGAAAGAACCGGGACAGGGTCCTACGAGCAGTACTTC
CDR3 protein: CATSERTGTGSYEQYF

J gene: TRBJ2-5
clone size: NA
V gene: TRBV5-4
D gene: TRBD2
CDR3 DNA: TGTGCCAGCAGCAGCGGGACTGTACAAGAGACCCAGTACTTC
CDR3 protein: CASSSGTVQETQYF

J gene: TRBJ2-1
clone size: NA
V gene: TRBV10-3
D gene: NA
CDR3 DNA: TGTGCCATCAAGGGGGAAGGTTCCTACAATGAGCAGTTCTTC
CDR3 protein: CAIKGEGSYNEQFF

J gene: TRBJ1-5
clone size: once
V gene: TRBV30
D gene: NA
CDR3 DNA: TGTGCCTGGAGTGAGGGAGGAGATCAGCCCCAGCATTTT
CDR3 protein: CAWSEGGDQPQHF

J gene: TRBJ2-7
clone size: NA
V gene: TRBV5-5
D gene: NA
CDR3 DNA: TGTGCCAGCAGACTAGACTCCGGCTCCTACGAGCAGTACTTC
CDR3 protein: CASRLDSGSYEQYF

J gene: TRBJ2-7
clone size: NA
V gene: TRBV5-5
D gene: NA
CDR3 DNA: TGTGCCAGCAGCTTGGTTCCGTATAGCTCCTACGAGCAGTACTTC
CDR3 protein: CASSLVPYSSYEQYF

J gene: TRBJ2-7
clone size: NA
V gene: TRBV28
D gene: NA
CDR3 DNA: TGTGCCAGCAGCTTTGGGGCGAACGAGCAGTACTTC
CDR3 protein: CASSFGANEQYF

J gene: TRBJ2-1
clone size: NA
V gene: TRBV24-1
D gene: NA
CDR3 DNA: TGTGCCACCAGTAAGGCGGATGAGCAGTTCTTC
CDR3 protein: CATSKADEQFF

J gene: TRBJ1-5
clone size: NA
V gene: TRBV2
D gene: TRBD1
CDR3 DNA: TGTGCCAGCAGCGCCGAGGGGGCGGGCAATCAGCCCCAGCATTTT
CDR3 protein: CASSAEGAGNQPQHF

J gene: TRBJ2-1
clone size: once
V gene: TRBV24-1
D gene: TRBD2
CDR3 DNA: TGTGCCACCAGTGATGTCCCCGGCGGGAGGGCCGACTCCTACAATGAGCAGTTCTTC
CDR3 protein: CATSDVPGGRADSYNEQFF

J gene: TRBJ2-6
clone size: NA
V gene: TRBV5-4
D gene: NA
CDR3 DNA: TGTGCCAGCAGCTTGCGGGGTGCTGGGGCCAACGTCCTGACTTTC
CDR3 protein: CASSLRGAGANVLTF

J gene: TRBJ1-5
clone size: NA
V gene: TRBV27
D gene: NA
CDR3 DNA: TGTGCCAGCAGTTCTAATCAGCCCCAGCATTTT
CDR3 protein: CASSSNQPQHF

J gene: TRBJ1-1
clone size: NA
V gene: TRBV5-1
D gene: TRBD1
CDR3 DNA: TGCGCCAGCAGCTTGATAACAGGGGGCCTGAACACTGAAGCTTTCTTT
CDR3 protein: CASSLITGGLNTEAFF

J gene: TRBJ2-2
clone size: few
V gene: TRBV19
D gene: NA
CDR3 DNA: TGTGCCAGTCGGGCGTCCGGTAGGGGCGGGGAGCTGTTTTTT
CDR3 protein: CASRASGRGGELFF

J gene: TRBJ1-1
clone size: once
V gene: TRBV11-1
D gene: NA
CDR3 DNA: TGTGCCAGCAGCTTAGCCAGGTCCCGCGGGACTGAAGCTTTCTTT
CDR3 protein: CASSLARSRGTEAFF

J gene: TRBJ1-5
clone size: NA
V gene: TRBV28
D gene: TRBD1
CDR3 DNA: TGTGCCAGCAGTCGGGGCCCGGACAGGGGGAAAGGTGATCAGCCCCAGCATTTT
CDR3 protein: CASSRGPDRGKGDQPQHF

J gene: TRBJ2-3
clone size: NA
V gene: TRBV28
D gene: NA
CDR3 DNA: TGTGCCAGCAGCCTAGCCCCCCTACTCACAGATACGCAGTATTTT
CDR3 protein: CASSLAPLLTDTQYF

J gene: TRBJ1-1
clone size: NA
V gene: TRBV4-1
D gene: NA
CDR3 DNA: TGCGCCAGCAGCTCCGGGGGGGGCACCTACACTGAAGCTTTCTTT
CDR3 protein: CASSSGGGTYTEAFF

J gene: TRBJ2-1
clone size: NA
V gene: TRBV30
D gene: NA
CDR3 DNA: TGTGCCTGGAGTGGAGGGAGGAGCTCCTACAATGAGCAGTTCTTC
CDR3 protein: CAWSGGRSSYNEQFF

J gene: TRBJ1-2
clone size: NA
V gene: TRBV12-3/TRBV12-4
D gene: NA
CDR3 DNA: TGTGCCAGCACGCCTTCCGGGAACTATGGCTACACCTTC
CDR3 protein: CASTPSGNYGYTF

J gene: TRBJ2-7
clone size: once
V gene: TRBV28
D gene: NA
CDR3 DNA: TGTGCCAGCAGTTTAGGAGCAGTCTACGAGCAGTACTTC
CDR3 protein: CASSLGAVYEQYF

J gene: TRBJ1-2
clone size: once
V gene: TRBV5-1
D gene: NA
CDR3 DNA: TGCGCCAGCAGTGAGGGTGGAAGCTATGGCTACACCTTC
CDR3 protein: CASSEGGSYGYTF

J gene: TRBJ2-7
clone size: once
V gene: TRBV4-1
D gene: NA
CDR3 DNA: TGCGCCAGCAGCCAAGACGGGGTCGGGATCTCCTACGAGCAGTACTTC
CDR3 protein: CASSQDGVGISYEQYF

J gene: TRBJ2-2
clone size: once
V gene: TRBV7-2
D gene: NA
CDR3 DNA: TGTGCCAGCAGGCTCTCCGCCAGGATCCTTAACACCGGGGAGCTGTTTTTT
CDR3 protein: CASRLSARILNTGELFF

J gene: TRBJ2-5
clone size: NA
V gene: TRBV18
D gene: NA
CDR3 DNA: TGTGCCAGCTCACCCGGGACAACATTAACCCCACAAGAGACCCAGTACTTC
CDR3 protein: CASSPGTTLTPQETQYF

J gene: TRBJ2-1
clone size: NA
V gene: TRBV19
D gene: NA
CDR3 DNA: TGTGCCAGTAGTATTAGAGACTCCCTCGGGCAGTTCTTC
CDR3 protein: CASSIRDSLGQFF

J gene: TRBJ1-2
clone size: NA
V gene: TRBV9
D gene: NA
CDR3 DNA: TGTGCCAGCAGCGTCACCGAGGGCCAGAGATATGGCTACACCTTC
CDR3 protein: CASSVTEGQRYGYTF

J gene: TRBJ1-1
clone size: NA
V gene: TRBV4-1
D gene: NA
CDR3 DNA: TGCGCCAGCAGCCTAAGACAGGCTGGCGCTGAAGCTTTCTTT
CDR3 protein: CASSLRQAGAEAFF

J gene: TRBJ1-5
clone size: NA
V gene: TRBV28
D gene: TRBD1
CDR3 DNA: TGTGCCAGCAGTACACAGGGGATCGGCAATCAGCCCCAGCATTTT
CDR3 protein: CASSTQGIGNQPQHF

J gene: TRBJ2-1
clone size: NA
V gene: TRBV7-2
D gene: TRBD2
CDR3 DNA: TGTGCCAGCAGCTTAGCGGGAGGGCGCAATGAGCAGTTCTTC
CDR3 protein: CASSLAGGRNEQFF

J gene: TRBJ1-1
clone size: NA
V gene: TRBV7-9
D gene: NA
CDR3 DNA: TGTGCCAGCAGCTTAGGGGGGGTCGGCTCCTCGAACACTGAAGCTTTCTTT
CDR3 protein: CASSLGGVGSSNTEAFF

J gene: TRBJ2-3
clone size: NA
V gene: TRBV10-3
D gene: NA
CDR3 DNA: TGTGCCACCTACTCGGGGATCACAGATACGCAGTATTTT
CDR3 protein: CATYSGITDTQYF

J gene: TRBJ2-3
clone size: NA
V gene: TRBV28
D gene: NA
CDR3 DNA: TGTGCCAGCAGTTTAGGCGGGAATACAGATACGCAGTATTTT
CDR3 protein: CASSLGGNTDTQYF

J gene: TRBJ2-1
clone size: NA
V gene: TRBV7-3
D gene: TRBD1
CDR3 DNA: TGTGCCAGCAGCCCCGCGCAGGGGGCAAATGAGCAGTTCTTC
CDR3 protein: CASSPAQGANEQFF

J gene: TRBJ1-3
clone size: NA
V gene: TRBV9
D gene: NA
CDR3 DNA: TGTGCCAGCAGCTCCGGGGGGGGGTCTGGAAACACCATATATTTT
CDR3 protein: CASSSGGGSGNTIYF

J gene: TRBJ1-5
clone size: NA
V gene: TRBV19
D gene: NA
CDR3 DNA: TGTGCCAGTGCACTCCAGGGATCCCAGCCCCAGCATTTT
CDR3 protein: CASALQGSQPQHF

J gene: TRBJ2-3
clone size: NA
V gene: TRBV5-1
D gene: TRBD2
CDR3 DNA: TGCGCCAGCAGCTTGGAAGTGGGGAGGGTAGATACGCAGTATTTT
CDR3 protein: CASSLEVGRVDTQYF

J gene: TRBJ2-1
clone size: once
V gene: TRBV19
D gene: TRBD2
CDR3 DNA: TGTGCCACCAAAACGAGGGAGGGAGGGGTAAATGAGCAGTTCTTC
CDR3 protein: CATKTREGGVNEQFF

J gene: TRBJ1-1
clone size: once
V gene: TRBV2
D gene: TRBD1
CDR3 DNA: TGTGCCAGCAGTTCGACAGGGTATGAAGCTTTCTTT
CDR3 protein: CASSSTGYEAFF

J gene: TRBJ1-2
clone size: NA
V gene: TRBV7-9
D gene: NA
CDR3 DNA: TGTGCCAGCAGCTTAGCTATGGGCTACACCTTC
CDR3 protein: CASSLAMGYTF

J gene: TRBJ2-1
clone size: NA
V gene: TRBV9
D gene: TRBD2
CDR3 DNA: TGTGCCAGCAGCGTAGCCAGCGGGAGGGCCCTTTCCTACAATGAGCAGTTCTTC
CDR3 protein: CASSVASGRALSYNEQFF

J gene: TRBJ1-2
clone size: NA
V gene: TRBV27
D gene: TRBD1
CDR3 DNA: TGTGCCAGCGCACGAGGGGGCCTTGGGTGGGGCTACACCTTC
CDR3 protein: CASARGGLGWGYTF

J gene: TRBJ2-7
clone size: NA
V gene: TRBV30
D gene: NA
CDR3 DNA: TGTGCCTGGAGGCAGGCCTACGAGCAGTACTTC
CDR3 protein: CAWRQAYEQYF

J gene: TRBJ2-1
clone size: NA
V gene: TRBV5-1
D gene: NA
CDR3 DNA: TGCGCCAGCACTACCGGGGACTCCTACAATGAGCAGTTCTTC
CDR3 protein: CASTTGDSYNEQFF

J gene: TRBJ2-2
clone size: NA
V gene: TRBV6-5
D gene: NA
CDR3 DNA: TGTGCCAGCACTTCGTGGGAGCCAGACACCGGGGAGCTGTTTTTT
CDR3 protein: CASTSWEPDTGELFF

J gene: TRBJ1-1
clone size: NA
V gene: TRBV7-9
D gene: NA
CDR3 DNA: TGTGCCAGCAGCCCCAGCAGGGGGAACACTGAAGCTTTCTTT
CDR3 protein: CASSPSRGNTEAFF

J gene: TRBJ2-1
clone size: NA
V gene: TRBV30
D gene: NA
CDR3 DNA: TGTGCCTGGAGTCCCGCCGCCGGGTTGTCCTACAATGAGCAGTTCTTC
CDR3 protein: CAWSPAAGLSYNEQFF

J gene: TRBJ2-7
clone size: NA
V gene: TRBV28
D gene: NA
CDR3 DNA: TGTGCCAGCAGTCTACCCCAGGGGAGCCTACTCAAGCAGTACTTC
CDR3 protein: CASSLPQGSLLKQYF

J gene: TRBJ1-5
clone size: NA
V gene: TRBV5-1
D gene: NA
CDR3 DNA: TGCGCCAGCAGCTTGGACCCAGGGCACAATCAGCCCCAGCATTTT
CDR3 protein: CASSLDPGHNQPQHF

J gene: TRBJ1-1
clone size: NA
V gene: TRBV29-1
D gene: TRBD1
CDR3 DNA: TGCAGCGTTACTGGGGACAGTCGGTCGACTGAAGCTTTCTTT
CDR3 protein: CSVTGDSRSTEAFF

J gene: TRBJ2-5
clone size: once
V gene: TRBV5-1
D gene: TRBD1
CDR3 DNA: TGCGCCAGCAGCCCGACAGGGGCTACGGAGACCCAGTACTTC
CDR3 protein: CASSPTGATETQYF